The 18 T cell receptor beta chains listed next were all sequenced from one sample in a study of T cells in Graves' hyperthyroidism and ophthalmopathy. Template material for amplifying TCR beta CDR3 regions consisted of RNA transcripts. The TCR CDR3 first-round RT-PCR relied on the HTBI primer set. TCRdb passed the multiplex PCR reads through MiXCR, listing each CDR3 protein once. The data contain hundreds of thousands of distinct CDR3 sequences, about 24% of them singletons. The sequenced sample consisted of blood. The receptors shown here come from a woman younger than 45 with Graves' ophthalmopathy.

Points on this clonotype: A read error may be the cause here, since a much bigger clone is one base away. The chain recombines TRBV6-1 with TRBJ2-7; tentative D call: TRBD1 (6 bases). The CDR3 has 12 amino acids. CDR1 and CDR2 (germline): MNHNS, SASEGT. The CDR3 protein is CATRTDYYEQCF. Here the CDR3 DNA reads TGTGCCACCCGGACAGATTACTACGAGCAGTGCTTC.

V gene TRBV2 combines with J gene TRBJ2-7; 11 nucleotides agree with TRBD2. V lost 7 bases and J lost 3; bases outside the gene matches: 5. CDR1 and CDR2 from the germline V gene are SNHLY and FYNNEI. CDR3 length: 14 amino acids. This CDR3 reads CASKIAGGRYEQYF. DNA of the CDR3: TGTGCCAGCAAAATAGCGGGAGGGCGCTACGAGCAGTACTTC.

The table lists this clonotype with many counts. This sequence joins TRBV30 and TRBJ2-2; D is possibly TRBD2 (7 bases). V was trimmed by 5 bases and J by 4 bases, leaving 17 bases between them. CDR3 length: 15 amino acids. CDR1 is GTSNPN and CDR2 is SVGIG in the germline V gene (reference sequence). The CDR3 coding sequence is TGTGCCTGGGCCGGGGGGCAAGGGAGCACCGGGGAGCTGTTTTTT. This codes for CAWAGGQGSTGELFF.

As regards this clonotype: A read error may explain this, as a much larger clone is one base away. The J gene is TRBJ1-1, the V gene TRBV13, with TRBD1 identical over 8 bases. Per germline, CDR1 PRHDT and CDR2 FYEKMQ (reference sequence). The CDR3 is 14 amino acids. The CDR3 spells CASSLQGAHTEAVF. The CDR3 nucleotides read TGTGCCAGCAGCTTACAGGGGGCGCACACTGAAGCTGTCTTT.

In this sample, this clonotype turned up many times. The chain employs TRBV10-3 and TRBJ2-2, with D perhaps TRBD2 (5 bases). Germline assignment: CDR1 ENHRY and CDR2 SYGVKD. The CDR3 has 16 residues. CDR3 DNA sequence: TGTGCGACGATCCCCCCGGGGAGAAGCAACACCGGGGAGCTGTTTTTT. Translating gives CATIPPGRSNTGELFF.

The chain combines TRBV2 with TRBJ2-7; either TRBD1 or TRBD2 may supply D (6 bases each). The CDR3 is made up of 14 amino acids. Trimming pared 4 bases from V and 4 bases from J, leaving 14 bases between. CDR1 is SNHLY and CDR2 is FYNNEI in the germline V gene. The CDR3 DNA reads as TGTGCCAGCAGTGTGGAGGGGGAGGAGTACGAGCAGTACTTC. Translation gives CASSVEGEEYEQYF.

This clonotype showed up many times. The J gene is TRBJ2-2, the V gene TRBV2; 14 nucleotides line up with TRBD2. Germline V CDR1 and CDR2: SNHLY, FYNNEI. J gave up 7 bases and V 4 bases, and 5 bases lay outside the gene matches. The CDR3 extends over 16 amino acids. CDR3 bases: TGTGCCAGCAGTGGACTAGCGGGGGGGCTCGGCGGGGAGCTGTTTTTT. Amino acids: CASSGLAGGLGGELFF.

In its sample, this clonotype was seen many times. The chain recombines TRBV29-1 with TRBJ1-1; tentative D call: TRBD1 (6 bases). CDR1 and CDR2 (germline): SQVTM, ANQGSEA. The CDR3 covers 17 residues. The V gene lost 3 bases and the J gene lost 2 bases, with 22 bases spanning the gap. The DNA for the CDR3 is TGCAGCGTTGACGGGGGTGACAGGAGACAAAGAAACACTGAAGCTTTCTTT. It encodes CSVDGGDRRQRNTEAFF.

This clonotype showed up many times. This chain connects TRBV6-1 to TRBJ2-5; 12 nucleotides align to TRBD1. V was pared by 7 bases and J by 4 bases, with 7 bases of the junction left unmatched. The CDR3 is 15 residues long. CDR1 and CDR2 (germline): MNHNS, SASEGT. This chain's CDR3 is CASNAPGQGAETQYF. The CDR3, as DNA: TGTGCCAGCAATGCACCGGGACAGGGGGCAGAGACCCAGTACTTC.

This clonotype was seen at least ten times. The chain carries TRBV20-1 and TRBJ2-7; 8 positions agree with TRBD1. Trimming took 3 bases from V and 4 from J; bases not matched to a gene: 8. The CDR3 has 14 residues. The V gene's germline CDR1 is DFQATT and CDR2 SNEGSKA (reference sequence). The CDR3 loop reads CSASRTGFLYEQYF. CDR3 DNA: TGCAGTGCTAGCCGGACAGGGTTTTTGTACGAGCAGTACTTC.

Details on this clonotype: This may stem from a read error, because a much larger clone lies one nucleotide away. The chain employs TRBV20-1 and TRBJ2-7, with D possibly being TRBD1 or TRBD2 (5 bases each). The CDR3 totals 12 residues. V was trimmed by 1 base and J by 2 bases, leaving 6 bases between them. Germline CDR1 and CDR2: DFQATT and SNEGSKA (reference sequence). DNA of the CDR3: TGCAGTGCTAGAGGAGGGGCCTACGAGCAGTACTTC. Its protein is CSARGGAYEQYF.

This clonotype was recorded at least ten times. This chain uses TRBV12-3 or TRBV12-4 with TRBJ1-2; possible D gene TRBD1, 6 bases. Trimming shortened V by 6 bases and J by 1 base, and 12 bases separated the two germline ends. This CDR3 spans 14 amino acids. CDR3 protein: CASRDSGINYGYTF. In DNA form, the CDR3 reads TGTGCCAGCAGGGACAGTGGTATTAACTATGGCTACACCTTC.

This clonotype was observed a few times. V gene TRBV5-1 combines with J gene TRBJ2-2, with TRBD2 matching over 8 bases. CDR3 length: 16 residues. Germline CDR1 SGHRS, CDR2 YFSETQ. V trimming: 7 bases; J trimming: 1 base; junction bases outside the gene matches: 9. CDR3 protein: CASRRAAGVNTGELFF. In DNA form, the CDR3 reads TGCGCCAGCCGCCGAGCAGCGGGGGTGAACACCGGGGAGCTGTTTTTT.

This clonotype appeared many times. DNA of the CDR3: TGCGCCAGCAGCTTGGAGAGGAGGGACGAGCAGTACTTC. This translates into CASSLERRDEQYF. V gene TRBV5-1 combines with J gene TRBJ2-7; D is possibly TRBD2 (6 bases). The germline V gene has CDR1 SGHRS and CDR2 YFSETQ. The V end lost 0 bases, the J end lost 5 bases, and 9 bases lay between the germline ends. This CDR3 has 13 residues.

The chain is built from TRBV5-1 and TRBJ2-7; the match to TRBD2 covers 8 bases. V shed 0 bases, J shed 0 bases, and the junction held 11 bases outside the gene matches. This CDR3 has 18 residues. Germline V gene sequence: CDR1 SGHRS, CDR2 YFSETQ. The CDR3, as DNA: TGCGCCAGCAGCTTGGGGGCTAGCGGGCCAACCCTCTCCTACGAGCAGTACTTC. This codes for CASSLGASGPTLSYEQYF.

The J gene is TRBJ1-1, the V gene TRBV18; 7 bases align to TRBD1. This CDR3 is 15 amino acids long. The trim removed 2 bases at V and 5 bases at J, leaving 8 bases unmatched. CDR1 KGHSH and CDR2 LQKENI come from the germline V gene. The DNA of the CDR3 is TGTGCCAGCTCACCAACCTCAGGGGGATGGACTGAAGCTTTCTTT. This encodes CASSPTSGGWTEAFF.

The chain carries TRBV9 and TRBJ2-2, with TRBD2 matching 16 bases. The V gene end was trimmed by 4 bases and the J gene end by 9 bases; junction bases not matched to a gene: 9. Germline-derived CDR1 and CDR2 are SGDLS and YYNGEE. This CDR3 is built from 17 residues. The chain's CDR3 is CASSPPGLAGGRRELFF. CDR3 DNA: TGTGCCAGCAGCCCTCCGGGACTAGCGGGGGGGCGACGGGAGCTGTTTTTT. The variable domain in full, with the rest retrieved from reference TRBV9 and TRBJ2-2, is DSGVTQTPKHLITATGQRVTLRCSPRSGDLSVYWYQQSLDQGLQFLIQYYNGEERAKGNILERFSAQQFPDLHSELNLSSLELGDSALYFCASSPPGLAGGRRELFFGEGSRLTVL.

This clonotype was recorded at least ten times. The V call is TRBV20-1, the J call TRBJ2-7, with D possibly matching TRBD2 (6 bases). Germline V gives CDR1 DFQATT, CDR2 SNEGSKA (reference sequence). Trimming shortened V by 0 bases and J by 1 base, and 7 bases separated the two germline ends. This CDR3 has 13 residues. CDR3 in DNA: TGCAGTGCTAGAGAGGGAGGTTCCTACGAGCAGTACTTC. Amino acids: CSAREGGSYEQYF.